The 21 T cell receptor beta chains reported below all come from one sample, sequenced in a study of cytomegalovirus exposure and HLA in healthy donors. PCR employed 60 Vbeta and 13 Jbeta primers. Using immunoSEQ multiplex PCR, the repertoire was profiled, and TCRdb retains in-frame clones only, with some absent. This specimen shows under 50,000 clones; the ten leading clones hold about a sixth. The sequenced material came from PBMCs. Source of these receptors: a male donor in good health and CMV-seronegative.

The rearrangement joins TRBV5-1 to TRBJ1-4; 10 bases match TRBD1. The CDR3 sequence is 17 residues long. With V trimmed by 2 bases and J by 2 bases, 6 bases remained unmatched. Germline values: CDR1 SGHRS, CDR2 YFSETQ. The CDR3 here is CASSFGQGGTTNEKLFF. CDR3 coding DNA: TGCGCCAGCAGCTTCGGACAGGGGGGGACTACTAATGAAAAACTGTTTTTT. The full variable domain, with the rest looked up from reference TRBV5-1 and TRBJ1-4, is KAGVTQTPRYLIKTRGQQVTLSCSPISGHRSVSWYQQTPGQGLQFLFEYFSETQRNKGNFPGRFSGRQFSNSRSEMNVSTLELGDSALYLCASSFGQGGTTNEKLFFGSGTQLSVL.

This chain connects TRBV6-5 to TRBJ2-7; tentatively, D is TRBD2 (5 bases). Germline V gene lookup returns CDR1 MNHEY and CDR2 SVGAGI. The CDR3 contains 15 residues. V gave up 4 bases and J gave up 3 bases, with 16 bases separating them. The DNA of the CDR3 is TGTGCCAGCAGTTCTAGCACGGACCCGGGCTACGAGCAGTACTTC. Its translation: CASSSSTDPGYEQYF.

The chain joins TRBV30 to TRBJ2-1, with 7 bases identical to TRBD2. V was clipped by 4 bases and J by 14 bases; unmatched bases: 8. CDR1 GTSNPN and CDR2 SVGIG come from the germline V gene (reference sequence). This CDR3 is 11 amino acids long. CDR3 amino acids: CAWTEGLEEFF. For the CDR3, the DNA is TGTGCCTGGACCGAAGGACTAGAGGAGTTCTTC.

J is TRBJ1-4 and V is TRBV6-6, with D possibly TRBD1 on 6 matching bases. Germline assignment: CDR1 MNHNY and CDR2 SVGAGI (reference sequence). The length of the CDR3 is 14 residues. The germline V and J ends were trimmed by 5 bases and 2 bases, with 9 bases remaining between them. The CDR3 is CASSQGYTNEKLFF. CDR3 nucleotides: TGTGCCAGCAGTCAGGGGTACACTAATGAAAAACTGTTTTTT.

The chain has TRBV30 and TRBJ1-5; possibly TRBD1 for D (5 bases). The germline V gene has CDR1 GTSNPN and CDR2 SVGIG (reference sequence). This CDR3 has 14 residues. Trimming left V 0 bases short and J 4 bases short, with 10 bases between. The CDR3 DNA reads as TGTGCCTGGAGTGTATACGGGGGGAATCAGCCCCAGCATTTT. Protein product: CAWSVYGGNQPQHF.

The chain carries TRBV7-2 and TRBJ1-5; perhaps TRBD1 as D (6 bases). CDR1 SGHTA and CDR2 FQGNSA come from the germline V gene. Trimming cost V 1 base and J 4 bases, with 11 bases left between them. This CDR3 region has 15 residues. CDR3 sequence reads: CASSLEQGANQPQHF. The CDR3 nucleotides read TGTGCCAGCAGCTTAGAACAGGGAGCAAATCAGCCCCAGCATTTT.

The chain is built from TRBV5-5 and TRBJ2-7, with D possibly matching TRBD1 (5 bases). The CDR3 runs 15 residues. Deletions cut 2 bases from V and 3 bases from J, with 15 bases between. The germline V gene has CDR1 SGHKS and CDR2 YYEKEE (reference sequence). The CDR3 bases are TGTGCCAGCAGCTTTCTCCAACAGGCGCTCTACGAGCAGTACTTC. This encodes CASSFLQQALYEQYF.

The chain couples TRBV18 to TRBJ2-4; 9 bases are a match to TRBD1. Germline CDR1 and CDR2: KGHSH and LQKENI. V shed 1 base, J shed 6 bases, and the junction held 10 bases outside the gene matches. This CDR3 spans 17 amino acids. CDR3 DNA: TGTGCCAGCTCACCACTTCTGACAGGGGGAGCCCGAAACATTCAGTACTTC. Its translation is CASSPLLTGGARNIQYF.

The chain carries TRBV7-2 and TRBJ2-3; 12 bases fit TRBD2. The CDR3 loop spans 16 amino acids. Germline CDR1 and CDR2: SGHTA and FQGNSA. Unmatched junction bases numbered 7, after V lost 5 bases and J lost 4 bases. This CDR3 reads CASSPWTSGVSDTQYF. For the CDR3, the DNA is TGTGCCAGCAGCCCATGGACTAGCGGGGTTTCAGATACGCAGTATTTT. Combining the CDR3 with reference TRBV7-2 and TRBJ2-3 gives the whole variable domain GAGVSQSPSNKVTEKGKDVELRCDPISGHTALYWYRQSLGQGLEFLIYFQGNSAPDKSGLPSDRFSAERTGGSVSTLTIQRTQQEDSAVYLCASSPWTSGVSDTQYFGPGTRLTVL.

This chain links TRBV11-2 with TRBJ1-4, with D hard to call. The CDR3 is made up of 16 amino acids. The V end was cut by 5 bases, the J end by 5 bases, with 18 bases between. CDR1 SGHAT and CDR2 FQNNGV come from the germline V gene. CDR3 DNA: TGTGCCAGCAGCCCCCTGGGAGCAGGAGGAAATGAAAAACTGTTTTTT. Protein: CASSPLGAGGNEKLFF.

Comments on this clone: Other DNA sequences in this specimen translate into the identical CDR3. The chain recombines TRBV9 with TRBJ1-1; D is undetermined. This CDR3 is built from 13 residues. V was pared by 0 bases and J by 0 bases, with 3 bases between. Germline CDR1 SGDLS, CDR2 YYNGEE. CDR3 nucleotides: TGTGCCAGCAGCGTAGCCTTGAACACTGAAGCTTTCTTT. This translates into CASSVALNTEAFF.

The chain recombines TRBV7-6 with TRBJ2-1, with D possibly matching TRBD1 (5 bases). Germline V gene data show CDR1 as SGHVS and CDR2 as FNYEAQ. Trimming cost V 2 bases and J 9 bases, with 8 bases left between them. The CDR3 sequence is 12 residues long. Here the CDR3 reads CASSLRGGEQFF. The DNA of the CDR3 is TGTGCCAGCAGCTTAAGGGGCGGTGAGCAGTTCTTC.

Concerning this clone: This same CDR3 is encoded by further DNA sequences in the sample. The rearrangement links TRBV4-3 to TRBJ2-7, with 10 nucleotides matching TRBD1. The CDR3 contains 15 residues. Germline CDR1 and CDR2: LGHNA and YSLEER. V gave up 3 bases and J gave up 2 bases; unmatched junction bases: 4. CDR3 sequence: CASSHSGTGAYEQYF. The CDR3 region has the DNA TGCGCCAGCAGCCACAGTGGGACAGGGGCCTACGAGCAGTACTTC.

The rearrangement uses TRBV5-4 and TRBJ1-2; possible D gene TRBD1, 5 bases. Germline V lookup: CDR1 SGHNT, CDR2 YYREEE (reference sequence). V lost 4 bases, J lost 1 base, and 11 bases lay in between. CDR3 size: 14 residues. CDR3 sequence reads: CASSAKQGNYGYTF. CDR3 bases: TGTGCCAGCAGCGCAAAGCAGGGTAACTATGGCTACACCTTC.

The rearrangement uses TRBV19 and TRBJ2-1; TRBD2 matches 14 bases. Germline CDR1 and CDR2: LNHDA and SQIVND (reference sequence). The V segment lost 7 bases and the J segment 0 bases; nucleotides outside the gene matches: 11. The CDR3 spans 19 residues. The CDR3 protein is CASTPRRGTSGGSYNEQFF. In DNA form, the CDR3 reads TGTGCCAGTACCCCTCGGCGAGGGACTAGCGGGGGCTCCTACAATGAGCAGTTCTTC. Variable domain in full (rest from reference TRBV19 and TRBJ2-1): DGGITQSPKYLFRKEGQNVTLSCEQNLNHDAMYWYRQDPGQGLRLIYYSQIVNDFQKGDIAEGYSVSREKKESFPLTVTSAQKNPTAFYLCASTPRRGTSGGSYNEQFFGPGTRLTVL.

The chain is built from TRBV19 and TRBJ1-1, with 7 bases aligning to TRBD1. This CDR3 has 17 residues. The germline gives CDR1 LNHDA, CDR2 SQIVND (reference sequence). The trim removed 5 bases at V and 0 bases at J, leaving 12 bases unmatched. The CDR3 loop is CASSDHPGQLMNTEAFF. The CDR3 nucleotides are TGTGCCAGTAGTGACCATCCGGGACAGCTAATGAACACTGAAGCTTTCTTT.

The chain carries TRBV14 and TRBJ2-5; TRBD2 agrees at 9 bases. Germline V gene data show CDR1 as SGHDN and CDR2 as FVKESK. Germline trimming cut 4 bases from V and 4 bases from J; bases unmatched to any gene: 7. The CDR3 is 15 residues long. The CDR3: CASSRLGLAGETQYF. In DNA, the CDR3 is TGTGCCAGCAGCCGCCTGGGACTAGCAGGAGAGACCCAGTACTTC.

To note about this clone: Other DNA variants within this sample encode the same CDR3. This chain connects TRBV30 to TRBJ2-5; TRBD2 aligns across 11 bases. This CDR3 is 15 amino acids long. V gave up 7 bases and J gave up 4 bases; unmatched junction bases: 11. Germline V gene lookup returns CDR1 GTSNPN and CDR2 SVGIG (reference sequence). This chain's CDR3 is CAFIAGGRRVETQYF. The CDR3 DNA follows: TGTGCCTTCATAGCGGGGGGGCGGCGGGTAGAGACCCAGTACTTC.

As regards this clone: This CDR3 is missing its conserved last phenylalanine or tryptophan, likely due to a read error. The V call is TRBV5-4, the J call TRBJ1-2; D perhaps matches TRBD1 (6 bases). Germline V lookup: CDR1 SGHNT, CDR2 YYREEE (reference sequence). Trimming left V 5 bases short and J 9 bases short, with 17 bases between. The CDR3 has 13 residues. CDR3 in DNA: TGTGCCAGCAGATTCCGGGACAACGGAAGCTACACCCTC. It is translated as CASRFRDNGSYTL.

The rearrangement links TRBV2 to TRBJ1-3; D not certain. The CDR3 is 14 residues long. Trimming left V 5 bases short and J 0 bases short, with 8 bases between. Germline V CDR1 and CDR2: SNHLY, FYNNEI. DNA of the CDR3: TGTGCCAGCAGTCGACTGTTCTCTGGAAACACCATATATTTT. This gives the protein CASSRLFSGNTIYF.

V and J are TRBV4-2 and TRBJ1-2, with D possibly being TRBD1 (6 bases). CDR1 is LGHNA and CDR2 is YNFKEQ in the germline V gene. V was cut by 0 bases and J by 5 bases, with 10 bases left in between. The CDR3 runs to 14 residues. The CDR3 nucleotides are TGTGCCAGCAGCCAAGACAGGGGCGGTTATGGCTACACCTTC. Translated: CASSQDRGGYGYTF.